The 30 T cell receptor beta chains given below trace back to one sample, sequenced in a study of Graves' ophthalmopathy and Graves' hyperthyroidism (dated by TCRdb to 2016 to 2019). TCRdb names Illumina HiSeq 2000 as the instrument used. TCR beta CDR3 regions were amplified from RNA transcripts for repertoire sequencing. The first round of RT-PCR was done with HTBI primers and the Qiagen OneStep RT-PCR kit, and was followed by a second round of multiplex PCR, then size selection and purification. TCRdb trimmed public reads at Q25 via fastp, called clones via MiXCR and kept in-frame beta chains. Entries that share a CDR3 protein sequence are merged under the most common genes and DNA. This sample holds about 620,000 distinct CDR3 sequences; 22% were observed only once. The ten largest account for around 6.9% of the sample. The sequencing input was peripheral blood. The receptors shown here come from a woman between 18 and 30 years old with stable Graves' hyperthyroidism. Some clones in this sample may be carry-over from other donors' samples. Donor details come from another sample of the same person, matched by shared clones.

The rearrangement uses TRBV12-3 or TRBV12-4 and TRBJ1-6; no clear D gene. V was pared by 3 bases and J by 6 bases, with 12 bases between. The length of the CDR3 is 15 residues. The CDR3 sequence is CASSFKAISNSPLHF. CDR3 nucleotide sequence: TGTGCCAGCAGTTTTAAGGCCATCTCTAATTCACCCCTCCACTTT.

This clonotype was recorded many times. The chain uses TRBV9 and TRBJ2-7; D perhaps matches TRBD2 (5 bases). V lost 3 bases and J lost 1, with 11 bases in between. The CDR3 runs to 14 residues. Per germline, CDR1 SGDLS and CDR2 YYNGEE. CDR3 DNA sequence: TGTGCCAGCAGCGAAGGAGGAGCATCCTACGAGCAGTACTTC. Amino acids: CASSEGGASYEQYF.

This clonotype was detected a few times. The chain uses TRBV6-2 or TRBV6-3 and TRBJ1-6; D is undetermined. CDR1 MNHEY and CDR2 SVGEGT come from the germline V gene. V lost 6 bases and J 4 bases, leaving 13 bases between the germline ends. The CDR3 runs 15 residues. This CDR3 is CASRGIVRYNSPLHF. The CDR3 DNA is TGTGCCAGCAGGGGCATCGTCAGGTATAATTCACCCCTCCACTTT.

The chain carries TRBV3-1 and TRBJ1-5, with D tentatively TRBD1 (6 bases). CDR1 is LGHDT and CDR2 is YNNKEL in the germline V gene (reference sequence). The CDR3 contains 15 residues. Between the trimmed V and J ends, which lost 6 bases and 2 bases, there was a span of 14 bases. This CDR3 reads CASSNRDVGNQPQHF. The CDR3 nucleotides are TGTGCCAGCAGTAACAGGGACGTAGGCAATCAGCCCCAGCATTTT. Full variable domain (missing parts from reference TRBV3-1 and TRBJ1-5): DTAVSQTPKYLVTQMGNDKSIKCEQNLGHDTMYWYKQDSKKFLKIMFSYNNKELIINETVPNRFSPKSPDKAHLNLHINSLELGDSAVYFCASSNRDVGNQPQHFGDGTRLSIL.

Note on this clonotype: The junction shows a germline mismatch at one end, possibly a read error. The chain joins TRBV12-3 or TRBV12-4 to TRBJ1-1; D is unclear. The CDR3 is 13 amino acids. CDR3 region: CASSYGSSTEACF. CDR3 sequence (DNA): TGTGCCAGCAGTTATGGGAGTAGCACTGAAGCTTGCTTT.

The chain recombines TRBV12-3 or TRBV12-4 with TRBJ2-4, with a possible D match to TRBD1 (5 bases). Trimming cost V 5 bases and J 0 bases, with 17 bases left between them. This CDR3 contains 17 residues. The CDR3 sequence: CASSQYRTHLAKNIQYF. CDR3 DNA sequence: TGTGCCAGCAGTCAATACAGGACCCATTTAGCCAAAAACATTCAGTACTTC.

This clonotype was found many times. The chain has TRBV5-1 and TRBJ2-6; TRBD2 is a possible D gene (5 bases). V was trimmed by 0 bases and J by 0 bases, leaving 7 bases between them. Germline V gene sequence: CDR1 SGHRS, CDR2 YFSETQ. The CDR3 extends over 16 amino acids. The DNA of the CDR3 is TGCGCCAGCAGCTTGGGAGGGAGCTCTGGGGCCAACGTCCTGACTTTC. It is translated as CASSLGGSSGANVLTF.

Only a few counts were recorded for this clonotype. The rearrangement uses TRBV6-2 or TRBV6-3 and TRBJ1-6; D remains ambiguous. V lost 2 bases and J lost 8, with 16 bases in between. The CDR3 runs 16 residues. From germline, CDR1 is MNHEY and CDR2 SVGEGT. CDR3 loop: CASSYGNEGWDSPLHF. The CDR3 nucleotides are TGTGCCAGCAGTTACGGTAACGAGGGATGGGATTCACCCCTCCACTTT.

This clonotype has a count of ten or more. The V gene is TRBV5-1, the J gene TRBJ1-6; D not resolved. The V end was cut by 3 bases, the J end by 0 bases, with 10 bases between. The CDR3 has 16 residues. In germline, CDR1 is SGHRS, CDR2 YFSETQ. The CDR3 is CASSWAGSSYNSPLHF. The CDR3 nucleotides are TGCGCCAGCAGCTGGGCGGGGAGCTCCTATAATTCACCCCTCCACTTT.

This clonotype was observed many times. The chain links TRBV6-1 to TRBJ1-3; no reliable D call. Germline CDR1 reads MNHNS; CDR2 reads SASEGT. CDR3 length: 15 residues. V was cut by 6 bases and J by 0 bases, with 12 bases left in between. The CDR3 DNA reads TGTGCCAGCAGCGCGCTCTCAGTCTCTGGAAACACCATATATTTT. Encoded protein: CASSALSVSGNTIYF.

This clonotype was counted ten times or more. This chain connects TRBV2 to TRBJ1-2; D call uncertain. The V end lost 4 bases, the J end lost 2 bases, and 17 bases lay between the germline ends. The CDR3 extends over 16 amino acids. From germline, CDR1 is SNHLY and CDR2 FYNNEI. The CDR3 DNA follows: TGTGCCAGCAGTGTTACCAGCGGGTTCTCCAACTATGGCTACACCTTC. It codes for CASSVTSGFSNYGYTF.

The chain joins TRBV20-1 to TRBJ2-7; D tentatively fits TRBD1 or TRBD2 (5 bases each). Per the germline V gene, CDR1 is DFQATT and CDR2 is SNEGSKA (reference sequence). The CDR3 is 13 amino acids. V shed 7 bases and J shed 3 bases, with 16 bases lying between them. DNA of the CDR3: TGCAGTGGCATGGGACGGACAAACTACGAGCAGTACTTC. Its protein product is CSGMGRTNYEQYF.

The sample holds many counts of this clonotype. The chain is built from TRBV12-3 or TRBV12-4 and TRBJ1-1, with D unresolved. The V and J ends lost 8 bases and 1 base respectively, with 14 bases between them. CDR3 size: 14 residues. CDR3 nucleotide sequence: TGTGCCAGCCGGAGGAGGGCGCAGAACACTGAAGCTTTCTTT. It translates to CASRRRAQNTEAFF.

This clonotype was recorded at least ten times. The chain couples TRBV12-3 or TRBV12-4 to TRBJ2-5, with TRBD2 as a possible D gene (6 bases). V lost 3 bases and J lost 3, with 11 bases in between. This CDR3 region has 14 residues. As DNA, the CDR3 is TGTGCCAGCAGTTTTTTAGGCGGGGAAGAGACCCAGTACTTC. Protein sequence: CASSFLGGEETQYF.

This clonotype was observed many times. The gene calls are TRBV5-1 and TRBJ1-1; D is possibly TRBD1 (6 bases). The CDR3 has 14 residues. Germline lookup yields CDR1 SGHRS and CDR2 YFSETQ. Trimming pared 4 bases from V and 2 bases from J, leaving 12 bases between. For the CDR3, the DNA is TGCGCCAGCAGCCAGGACAGTCCTAACACTGAAGCTTTCTTT. This sequence encodes CASSQDSPNTEAFF.

The chain employs TRBV20-1 and TRBJ2-7; D unclear. CDR1 is DFQATT, CDR2 SNEGSKA, per germline (reference sequence). Trimming took 2 bases from V and 2 from J, leaving 13 bases between them. CDR3 length: 14 amino acids. CDR3 bases: TGCAGTGCTAGATTGGCTCGCCTACCCTACGAGCAGTACTTC. Translating gives CSARLARLPYEQYF.

Concerning this clonotype: One base away lies a much larger clone, so this may be a sequencing read error. The rearrangement joins TRBV2 to TRBJ2-5; 8 bases align to TRBD2. There are 13 residues in the CDR3. Germline V gives CDR1 SNHLY, CDR2 FYNNEI. J was trimmed by 8 bases and V by 11 bases; bases with no gene match: 13. This chain's CDR3 is CAAAWTSRDTQYF. In nucleotides, the CDR3 is TGTGCCGCCGCCTGGACTAGCAGAGATACCCAGTACTTC.

At least ten counts were recorded for this clonotype. CDR3 bases: TGTGCCAGTGGACGGACAGTCGACACTGAAGCTTTCTTT. The encoded protein is CASGRTVDTEAFF. The chain combines TRBV19 with TRBJ1-1; tentative D call: TRBD1 (6 bases). This CDR3 is 13 amino acids long. Germline values: CDR1 LNHDA, CDR2 SQIVND (reference sequence). V lost 8 bases to trimming and J lost 3 bases, with 13 bases between them.

This chain connects TRBV6-1 to TRBJ2-5; 7 bases are a match to TRBD1. Germline V gene sequence: CDR1 MNHNS, CDR2 SASEGT. The J segment lost 7 bases and the V segment lost 5 bases, leaving 13 bases of the junction unmatched. The CDR3 loop spans 15 amino acids. In DNA, the CDR3 is TGTGCCAGCAGTCCATTGGGACAGCCCTACGGGACCCAGTACTTC. It encodes CASSPLGQPYGTQYF.

This clonotype was counted ten times or more. The rearrangement joins TRBV29-1 to TRBJ2-5, with 9 positions matching TRBD1. CDR1 and CDR2 (germline): SQVTM, ANQGSEA. The V and J ends lost 2 bases and 13 bases, in that order; junction bases with no gene match: 5. The CDR3 totals 11 residues. CDR3: CSVESGTGRYF. The CDR3 DNA is TGCAGCGTTGAATCCGGGACAGGGCGGTACTTC. The whole variable domain, filled in from reference TRBV29-1 and TRBJ2-5, reads SAVISQKPSRDICQRGTSLTIQCQVDSQVTMMFWYRQQPGQSLTLIATANQGSEATYESGFVIDKFPISRPNLTFSTLTVSNMSPEDSSIYLCSVESGTGRYFGPGTRLLVL.

This sequence joins TRBV11-1 and TRBJ1-1; TRBD1 matches 8 bases. Per the germline V gene, CDR1 is SGHAT and CDR2 is FQDESV (reference sequence). The CDR3 extends over 18 amino acids. Trimming at V came to 3 bases and at J to 4 bases, leaving 16 bases not matched to a gene. CDR3 amino acids: CASSFPSAGGAGITEAFF. The CDR3 coding sequence is TGTGCCAGCAGCTTCCCCTCCGCAGGGGGCGCTGGTATCACTGAAGCTTTCTTT.

This clonotype turned up a few times. The chain combines TRBV5-1 with TRBJ2-7; no reliable D call. Deletions cut 0 bases from V and 6 bases from J, with 19 bases between. Germline V gene lookup returns CDR1 SGHRS and CDR2 YFSETQ. The CDR3 has 16 amino acids. The CDR3 sequence: CASSLEVGRLSLEQYF. The CDR3, as DNA: TGCGCCAGCAGCTTGGAGGTCGGCAGGCTTAGCCTCGAGCAGTACTTC.

The sample holds many counts of this clonotype. The chain links TRBV6-5 to TRBJ2-7; D gene uncertain. Looked up from germline, CDR1 is MNHEY and CDR2 is SVGAGI. V lost 2 bases, J lost 9 bases, and 8 bases lay in between. The CDR3 runs to 11 residues. In DNA form, the CDR3 reads TGTGCCAGCAGTTACCAAGAGATGCAGTACTTC. It codes for CASSYQEMQYF.

The V and J genes are TRBV7-9 and TRBJ1-1, with D possibly TRBD1 on 6 matching bases. V dropped 5 bases and J dropped 2 bases, with 15 bases sitting between them. CDR1 and CDR2 from the germline V gene are SEHNR and FQNEAQ (reference sequence). The CDR3 totals 15 residues. The CDR3 region is CASSPRTAFNTEAFF. The CDR3 bases are TGTGCCAGCAGCCCCCGGACAGCCTTTAACACTGAAGCTTTCTTT.

As regards this clonotype: Germline and junction disagree at one end, which may indicate a read error. The chain recombines TRBV20-1 with TRBJ1-5, with a tentative D call TRBD1 (5 bases). CDR3 length equals 12 residues. Germline V gene data show CDR1 as DFQATT and CDR2 as SNEGSKA (reference sequence). The CDR3 protein is CSASRGNQPQRF. Written as DNA, the CDR3 is TGCAGTGCTAGCCGGGGCAATCAGCCCCAGCGTTTT.

This clonotype was recorded many times. The V gene is TRBV12-3 or TRBV12-4, the J gene TRBJ1-3; 8 bases map to TRBD1. J lost 0 bases, V lost 2 bases, and 6 bases had no gene match. There are 17 residues in the CDR3. CDR3 nucleotides: TGTGCCAGCAGTTTACGGATCGGACAGGGCTCTGGAAACACCATATATTTT. Translated, it gives CASSLRIGQGSGNTIYF.

In this sample, this clonotype turned up many times. The V gene is TRBV19, the J gene TRBJ1-2; 7 bases align to TRBD1. V dropped 6 bases and J dropped 7; count of bases not matched to a gene: 14. Looked up from germline, CDR1 is LNHDA and CDR2 is SQIVND (reference sequence). This CDR3 spans 15 amino acids. This chain's CDR3 is CASSPPTGPTGGYTF. In nucleotides, the CDR3 is TGTGCCAGTAGCCCCCCGACAGGGCCGACGGGTGGCTACACCTTC.

This clonotype was seen a handful of times. V is TRBV28 and J is TRBJ1-2; D unresolved. The V and J ends lost 6 bases and 2 bases respectively, with 13 bases between them. Germline CDR1 and CDR2: MDHEN and SYDVKM. The CDR3 is 14 amino acids. The CDR3 DNA is TGTGCCAGCAGCTACTACGTTGGCAACTATGGCTACACCTTC. It translates to CASSYYVGNYGYTF.

This chain uses TRBV6-5 with TRBJ2-5; TRBD2 matches at 15 bases. After removal of 4 bases from V and 2 bases from J, the junction contained 5 bases not matched to a gene. Per the germline V gene, CDR1 is MNHEY and CDR2 is SVGAGI. The CDR3 contains 17 residues. This CDR3 is CASSSVGLAGGQETQYF. The CDR3 nucleotides read TGTGCCAGCAGTTCCGTCGGACTAGCGGGAGGGCAAGAGACCCAGTACTTC.

This clonotype was observed many times. The chain joins TRBV27 to TRBJ1-1; TRBD1 agrees at 9 bases. The CDR3 has 14 residues. Germline V gives CDR1 MNHEY, CDR2 SMNVEV (reference sequence). After removal of 4 bases from V and 0 bases from J, the junction contained 0 bases not matched to a gene. The CDR3 is CASSWDRVNTEAFF. Written as DNA, the CDR3 is TGTGCCAGCAGTTGGGACAGGGTGAACACTGAAGCTTTCTTT.